Listed here are 7 T cell receptor beta chains from one sample, sequenced in a study of vaccination and CD4 T cells after COVID-19. No antigen has been assigned to these receptors. Cultured CD4+ T cell DNA was sequenced using the Oncomine TCR Beta short-read assay. TCRdb re-called the PCR reads with MiXCR, one entry per CDR3 protein. This sample yields approximately 17,000 distinct CDR3 sequences, of which around 50% are seen a single time; roughly a sixth belongs to the top ten. Time point meaning: late sampling 161 to 241 days after vaccination in a few convalescent patients. Regarding treatment: roughly ten-day PBMC culture with coronavirus spike peptide pools or control peptides (ViraFEST assay). The specimen was CD4+ T cells from blood, cultured in vitro, collected about 7 months after SARS-CoV-2 vaccination. Receptors originate from a human donor who had recovered from COVID-19.

The gene calls are TRBV19 and TRBJ2-7; 7 bases are shared with TRBD1. With 5 bases clipped from V and 3 bases from J, the junction kept 7 bases outside the gene matches. The CDR3 extends over 14 amino acids. Germline V gene sequence: CDR1 LNHDA, CDR2 SQIVND (reference sequence). The CDR3 bases are TGTGCCAGTAGTCGGACAGGAAGCTTCTACGAGCAGTACTTC. This sequence encodes CASSRTGSFYEQYF.

This chain links TRBV27 with TRBJ2-3, with a possible D match to TRBD1 (5 bases). V was clipped by 6 bases and J by 5 bases, with 9 bases between them. There are 12 residues in the CDR3. From germline, CDR1 is MNHEY and CDR2 SMNVEV (reference sequence). Here the CDR3 reads CASSSTGDTQYF. CDR3 bases: TGTGCCAGCAGCTCTACAGGAGATACGCAGTATTTT.

The chain has TRBV11-1 and TRBJ2-1; D tentatively fits TRBD1 or TRBD2 (5 bases each). Germline-derived CDR1 and CDR2 are SGHAT and FQDESV (reference sequence). V lost 5 bases and J 2 bases, leaving 16 bases between the germline ends. The length of the CDR3 is 16 residues. The DNA of the CDR3 is TGTGCCAGCAGCGGGACGGGACCGAGCCCCTACAATGAGCAGTTCTTC. This gives the protein CASSGTGPSPYNEQFF. The full variable domain, rest sourced from reference TRBV11-1 and TRBJ2-1, is EAEVAQSPRYKITEKSQAVAFWCDPISGHATLYWYRQILGQGPELLVQFQDESVVDDSQLPKDRFSAERLKGVDSTLKIQPAELGDSAMYLCASSGTGPSPYNEQFFGPGTRLTVL.

Only a few counts were recorded for this clonotype. The J gene is TRBJ1-3, the V gene TRBV7-2, with D hard to call. The ends were cut back, 2 bases at V and 4 bases at J, with 12 bases in the middle. Germline lookup yields CDR1 SGHTA and CDR2 FQGNSA. The CDR3 spans 15 residues. The CDR3 protein is CASSLWPVGGNTIYF. The CDR3 coding sequence is TGTGCCAGCAGCTTATGGCCCGTGGGGGGAAACACCATATATTTT.

This clonotype has a single count. CDR3 loop: CASSRDRAYEQYF. As DNA, the CDR3 is TGTGCCAGCAGCCGGGACAGAGCCTACGAGCAGTACTTC. The chain is built from TRBV27 and TRBJ2-7; TRBD1 matches at 7 bases. This CDR3 region has 13 residues. Germline V gives CDR1 MNHEY, CDR2 SMNVEV (reference sequence). J was trimmed by 2 bases and V by 6 bases; bases with no gene match: 4.

The J gene is TRBJ2-7, the V gene TRBV5-1, with a weak D call TRBD1 (6 bases). The V gene's germline CDR1 is SGHRS and CDR2 YFSETQ. The CDR3 extends over 16 amino acids. Trimming removed 2 bases from V and 0 bases from J, with 15 bases in between. The CDR3 region has the DNA TGCGCCAGCAGCTTCGAACAGGGCCACCTCTCCTACGAGCAGTACTTC. Amino acids: CASSFEQGHLSYEQYF.

This chain uses TRBV6-1 with TRBJ1-2; D remains ambiguous. The germline V gene encodes CDR1 MNHNS and CDR2 SASEGT. The CDR3 extends over 13 amino acids. Trimming took 3 bases from V and 4 from J, leaving 9 bases between them. The CDR3 coding sequence is TGTGCCAGCAGTGAGCCCAGTCTCTATGGCTACACCTTC. Translation gives CASSEPSLYGYTF.